These T cell receptor beta chains were read from a single sample in a study of shared clonotypes between healthy human individuals. The table came from immunoSEQ multiplex PCR; TCRdb's copy has only in-frame clones and leaves some out. Of around 2.1 million clones listed, under 95% are singletons. Specimen: naive CD8+ T cells from PBMCs. These receptors were obtained from a man between 18 and 35 years old in good health. Some clones in this sample may be carry-over from other donors' samples. Each CDR3 is given without its conserved first and last residue. The D gene is left open where the match is weak.

d_gene	v_gene	CDR3aa
.	TRBV27	ATGLPGREQY
.	TRBV5-6	ASSLVGSEEQY
.	TRBV7-9	ASNGGGRQNEQF
.	TRBV2	ASSDPGQNEQF
TRBD2	TRBV30	AWTGLAETSYNEQF
TRBD1	TRBV4-2	ASSQGGRGTGQVYGYT
.	TRBV27	ASRRDRNTEAF
TRBD1	TRBV5-6	ASSSVGTDYGYT
.	TRBV28	ASSSNTPQTGPKDYEQY
.	TRBV7-3	ASSLTGAWGETQY
.	TRBV7-9	ASSLDSQAYNEQF
TRBD1	TRBV11-2	ASSAARDRTRLHGYT
.	TRBV9	ASSVRVDLAGNTIY
TRBD1	TRBV4-1	ASSPVRTGGHGYT
.	TRBV9	ASSFTRVGNEQF
.	TRBV9	ASSPLGDIQY
TRBD1	TRBV5-1	ASSVTGGRHGYT
.	TRBV4-2	ASSPPGSYEQY
.	TRBV5-1	ASSTFWGLDGYT
.	TRBV19	ASSQARDTLTSGANVLT
TRBD1	TRBV7-9	ASSIRTGLSSYEQY
.	TRBV28	ASRNTGLDTQY
TRBD2	TRBV7-9	ASSLTSARYEQY
.	TRBV27	ARSTDGETNEKLF
TRBD2	TRBV27	ASKSSGRSLTDTQY
TRBD2	TRBV7-9	ASGLAGGYEQY
TRBD2	TRBV27	ASSAGLGQF
.	TRBV27	ASSFGRAGANVLT
.	TRBV15	ATSPKPGSSYEQY
.	TRBV7-9	ASSPKWDTQY
TRBD1	TRBV5-6	ATGQGANTGELF
.	TRBV30	AWTNGYEQY
.	TRBV5-4	ASSLGSLGYT
.	TRBV14	ASSQDLRVEQY
TRBD2	TRBV11-2	ASSSSGREIDTQY